The rows below give T cell receptor beta chains drawn from one sample of a study of human T cells and chemical hapten exposure. TCRdb analysed the RACE reads with MiXCR anew, one entry per CDR3 protein. The sample comprises some 81,000 distinct CDR3 sequences, roughly 10% of which are singletons, and approximately 1.4% rests with the top ten. The input for sequencing was whole blood, taken in connection with sensitization to the hapten diphenylcyclopropenone (DPC). The receptors shown here come from a man between 18 and 29 years old with alopecia areata. Some clones in this sample may be carry-over from other donors' samples. The conserved cysteine and the conserved F or W are not part of the CDR3 here. Each record gives: D gene, V gene, J gene, CDR3 protein. A D gene is named only where the DNA matches it firmly.

d_call: .; v_call: TRBV20-1; j_call: TRBJ2-4; cdr3_aa: SASGQERNIQY
d_call: TRBD1; v_call: TRBV7-6; j_call: TRBJ2-6; cdr3_aa: ASSLRATGDSSGANVLT
d_call: TRBD1; v_call: TRBV28; j_call: TRBJ2-7; cdr3_aa: ASSVGTAYEQY
d_call: .; v_call: TRBV20-1; j_call: TRBJ2-4; cdr3_aa: SCWHTKNIQY
d_call: .; v_call: TRBV11-2; j_call: TRBJ2-7; cdr3_aa: ASSQPPAPSYEQY
d_call: .; v_call: TRBV9; j_call: TRBJ1-1; cdr3_aa: ASSGEGHLEAF
d_call: TRBD2; v_call: TRBV6-6; j_call: TRBJ2-5; cdr3_aa: ASSYSRGGETQY
d_call: .; v_call: TRBV7-8; j_call: TRBJ1-4; cdr3_aa: ASSLVRNLRTEKLF
d_call: .; v_call: TRBV5-5; j_call: TRBJ2-5; cdr3_aa: ASSLRIEAQETQY
d_call: .; v_call: TRBV5-5; j_call: TRBJ2-4; cdr3_aa: ASSLVAAEVGNIQY
d_call: .; v_call: TRBV4-1; j_call: TRBJ2-3; cdr3_aa: ASSQDLGDTQY